A selection of T cell receptor beta chains follows, all from one sample in a study of control samples from healthy donors and cancer patients. TCRdb keeps only in-frame clones here, not all; method: immunoSEQ multiplex PCR. Counted here are approximately 94,000 clones, roughly 87% occurring once; the ten biggest clones make up about 20%. The specimen sequenced was blood. These receptors came from a woman between 45 and 65 years old in good health. Both conserved end residues are part of each CDR3. The D gene is left open where the match is weak. Clone size is shown for a subset of rows, as once, few, many or a class of expanded clone.

D | J | V | size | DNA | CDR3
- | TRBJ1-1 | TRBV18 | - | TGTGCCAGCGGCGTCCATCCACAGCTTTCGGCGGGGAACACTGAAGCTTTCTTT | CASGVHPQLSAGNTEAFF
- | TRBJ2-1 | TRBV7-3 | - | TGTGCCAGCAGCTTTGCCCAATTTAGTAATGAGCAGTTCTTC | CASSFAQFSNEQFF
- | TRBJ1-6 | TRBV6-5 | - | TGTGCCAGCAGAGGGGGGCCCCTGGCCATTTCACCCCTCCACTTT | CASRGGPLAISPLHF
TRBD2 | TRBJ2-5 | TRBV5-4 | - | TGTGCCAGCACCCCACGGGGGGGCAGGGCCCAAGAGACCCAGTACTTC | CASTPRGGRAQETQYF
- | TRBJ1-4 | TRBV11-2 | - | TGTGCCAGCAGCACCTCGACGGTTGCAACTAATGAAAAACTGTTTTTT | CASSTSTVATNEKLFF
- | TRBJ2-3 | TRBV5-4 | - | TGTGCCAGCAGCTTGGACAGGGTCGAAACAGATACGCAGTATTTT | CASSLDRVETDTQYF
- | TRBJ1-5 | TRBV2 | - | TGTGCCAGCAGTGCTCAGCCCCATAGCAATCAGCCCCAGCATTTT | CASSAQPHSNQPQHF
- | TRBJ1-6 | TRBV30 | - | TGTGCCTGGAGACCCGGGGAAGTGTCCTATAATTCACCCCTCCACTTT | CAWRPGEVSYNSPLHF
TRBD1 | TRBJ1-1 | TRBV9 | - | TGTGCCAGCAGCGGGCGACAGGGGGCTGGGACTGAAGCTTTCTTT | CASSGRQGAGTEAFF
- | TRBJ1-1 | TRBV19 | - | TGTGCCAGTATGAGTGACACTGAAGCTTTCTTT | CASMSDTEAFF
- | TRBJ2-5 | TRBV12-3/TRBV12-4 | - | TGTGCCAGCAGCCGGGCCGGGGAGACCCAGTACTTC | CASSRAGETQYF
- | TRBJ2-5 | TRBV7-3 | - | TGTGCCAGCAGCCCTAATGACTTTGGGGAGACCCAGTACTTC | CASSPNDFGETQYF
TRBD2 | TRBJ2-1 | TRBV19 | - | TGTGCCAGTGGCCCGGAGGCGGGAGGCTACAATGAGCAGTTCTTC | CASGPEAGGYNEQFF
TRBD2 | TRBJ2-1 | TRBV11-3 | - | TGTGCCAGCAGCCCCTGGGGGACTAGCGGGGACTACAATGAGCAGTTCTTC | CASSPWGTSGDYNEQFF
- | TRBJ2-3 | TRBV4-3 | - | TGCGCCAGCAGCCAAGATTTGGGGGCGGCGGATACGCAGTATTTT | CASSQDLGAADTQYF
TRBD2 | TRBJ2-2 | TRBV4-3 | few | TGCGCCAGCAGCCAGTCATGGACTAGCAGCGGGGAGCTGTTTTTT | CASSQSWTSSGELFF
- | TRBJ2-3 | TRBV4-1 | few | TGCGCCAGCAGCCAAGACCAACAGGCGGAGATCACAGATACGCAGTATTTT | CASSQDQQAEITDTQYF
TRBD1 | TRBJ2-2 | TRBV6-5 | once | TGTGCCAGCAGTTACAGGGGGCTGGCCGGGGAGCTGTTTTTT | CASSYRGLAGELFF
- | TRBJ1-6 | TRBV30 | - | TGTGCCTGGAGTGTGAGGGGCTCACCCCTCCACTTT | CAWSVRGSPLHF
- | TRBJ1-2 | TRBV4-1 | once | TGCGCCAGCAGCCAAGATCGCGCGTCGGACTACTATGGCTACACCTTC | CASSQDRASDYYGYTF
TRBD1 | TRBJ1-2 | TRBV14 | once | TGTGCCAGCAGCCAAGGCAGGGGGCCGTTTGGCTACACCTTC | CASSQGRGPFGYTF
- | TRBJ1-6 | TRBV25-1 | once | TGTGCCAGCACTGTCGGGGGAGCTTCACCCCTCCACTTT | CASTVGGASPLHF
- | TRBJ1-1 | TRBV4-1 | - | TGCGCCAGCAGCCAAGGCGCTTTGGCAGGATTGAACACTGAAGCTTTCTTT | CASSQGALAGLNTEAFF
- | TRBJ2-7 | TRBV12-3/TRBV12-4 | - | TGTGCCAGCAGTTTATGGGGGGGCGACGAGCAGTACTTC | CASSLWGGDEQYF
- | TRBJ2-3 | TRBV7-2 | few | TGTGCCAGCAGCTTAACGGGGGCCCGCACAGATACGCAGTATTTT | CASSLTGARTDTQYF
- | TRBJ2-7 | TRBV19 | - | TGTGCCAGTAGTGAGTTGGGGGGCCAGCAGTACTTC | CASSELGGQQYF
- | TRBJ1-2 | TRBV7-9 | - | TGTGCCAGCCTTTCCACAGGGCAAGGCTACACCTTC | CASLSTGQGYTF
- | TRBJ1-1 | TRBV7-3 | - | TGTGCCAGCAGCTCACAGGGAGGCACTGAAGCTTTCTTT | CASSSQGGTEAFF
TRBD1 | TRBJ2-7 | TRBV5-4 | - | TGTGCCAGCAGCTTGGCCAACAGGGGAGAATACGAGCAGTACTTC | CASSLANRGEYEQYF
- | TRBJ2-1 | TRBV4-3 | - | TGCGCCAGCGGGCTACGAAGGGAAGGTGACTATGAGCAGTTCTTC | CASGLRREGDYEQFF
- | TRBJ1-2 | TRBV12-3/TRBV12-4 | - | TGTGCCAGCAGCCACACTCTCCGGGACACCTACTTC | CASSHTLRDTYF
- | TRBJ2-2 | TRBV7-3 | few | TGTGCCAGCAGCTCCAGGGGAGATCTACCCACCGGGGAGCTGTTTTTT | CASSSRGDLPTGELFF
- | TRBJ1-1 | TRBV6-5 | - | TGTGCCAGCAGTTACCCCGGGGGGTACACTGAAGCTTTCTTT | CASSYPGGYTEAFF
TRBD1 | TRBJ1-4 | TRBV6-6 | few | TGTGCCAGCAGCCCAGGGACAGGGAAACTGTTTTTT | CASSPGTGKLFF
- | TRBJ2-1 | TRBV1 | - | TGCACCAGCAGCCGAGTGACTAGCGGGGGGAGCATTGACGTGGATGAGCAGTTCTTC | CTSSRVTSGGSIDVDEQFF
TRBD1 | TRBJ2-6 | TRBV19 | - | TGTGCCAGTAGTATCGACAGGGTCTCTGGGGCCAACGTCCTGACTTTC | CASSIDRVSGANVLTF
TRBD2 | TRBJ2-1 | TRBV7-2 | - | TGTGCCAGCAGCTCTCGCCCACTAGCGGCTACCTACAATGAGCAGTTCTTC | CASSSRPLAATYNEQFF
- | TRBJ1-4 | TRBV4-1 | - | TGCGCCAGCAGCCCCCGGGGCTTAGATGAAAAACTGTTTTTT | CASSPRGLDEKLFF
- | TRBJ2-7 | TRBV5-1 | - | TGCGCCAGCAGCACCGACGGCTCCTACGAGCAGTACTTC | CASSTDGSYEQYF
- | TRBJ1-2 | TRBV18 | - | TGTGCCAGCTCACCACCGATGAGGGGCGGCTACACCTTC | CASSPPMRGGYTF
TRBD1 | TRBJ1-5 | TRBV2 | - | TGTGCCAGCAGTGTATGGACAGGGCCGGATCAGCCCCAGCATTTT | CASSVWTGPDQPQHF
- | TRBJ1-5 | TRBV6-5 | - | TGTGCTAGCACCCCCCCCCTGGGAATCAGCCCCAGGCCAAATTTT | CASTPPLGISPRPNF
TRBD1 | TRBJ1-5 | TRBV19 | once | TGTGCCAGCGCAGCGGCCGGGACAGGGGGCGGTCAGCCCCAGCATTTT | CASAAAGTGGGQPQHF
- | TRBJ2-5 | TRBV4-3 | - | TGCGCCAGCAGCCATGATTACGGGGCGGTGGAGACCCAGTACTTC | CASSHDYGAVETQYF
TRBD1 | TRBJ2-2 | TRBV18 | few | TGTGCCAGCACGTGGACAGGGGCCGGGGAGCTGTTTTTT | CASTWTGAGELFF
- | TRBJ2-3 | TRBV15 | - | TGTGCCACCAGCTCTCTTACGTATACGCAGTATTTT | CATSSLTYTQYF
TRBD2 | TRBJ2-3 | TRBV24-1 | - | TGTGCCACCGGGAGGGCCTATTCAGATACGCAGTATTTT | CATGRAYSDTQYF
- | TRBJ1-4 | TRBV15 | - | TGTGCCACCAGCAGTGGGGGAGGTTTGAAAAAACTGTTTTTT | CATSSGGGLKKLFF
TRBD1 | TRBJ1-2 | TRBV27 | - | TGTGCCAGCAGCCGAGGGGCAAGACAGGGGGCGGGTGGCTACACCTTC | CASSRGARQGAGGYTF
TRBD2 | TRBJ2-5 | TRBV7-2 | - | TGTGCCAGCAGCTTAAACGCCCCCGGGACTAGTCAAGAGACCCAGTACTTC | CASSLNAPGTSQETQYF
- | TRBJ1-4 | TRBV2 | - | TGTGCCATTCCCAACCCAGGGACAACTTCGAGTGAAAAACTGTTTTTT | CAIPNPGTTSSEKLFF
- | TRBJ2-1 | TRBV18 | - | TGTGCCAGCTCACCACTTACAGGGAATGAGCAGTTCTTC | CASSPLTGNEQFF
- | TRBJ2-3 | TRBV2 | - | TGTGCCAGTAGGTTATTGGACAACACAGATACGCAGTATTTT | CASRLLDNTDTQYF
- | TRBJ1-6 | TRBV19 | - | TGTGCCAGTACCAACCGGGCTGGGAGCTCCTATAATTCACCCCTCCACTTT | CASTNRAGSSYNSPLHF
- | TRBJ2-3 | TRBV19 | - | TGTGCCAGTAGTATCCGCACAGATACGCAGTATTTT | CASSIRTDTQYF